This is a list of T cell receptor beta chains from one sample in a study of T cells after yellow fever vaccination. One entry per CDR3 protein, called by TCRdb with MiXCR from the 5' RACE reads. The profile shows more than 110,000 distinct CDR3 sequences, approximately 6.6% of them singletons. Sequencing was performed on CD4+ T cells sorted from PBMCs, taken 10 days after the yellow fever booster vaccination. All receptors derive from a man aged 30-40 years who received the YFV17D yellow fever vaccine. Each CDR3 is given with its conserved first and last residue.

TRBJ2-5 TRBV10-3 CAISEREETQYF
TRBJ2-3 TRBV4-3 CASSQEIPGTPPPDTQYF
TRBJ2-7 TRBV6-1 CASSVLYEQYF
TRBJ1-5 TRBV20-1 CSARGQLSNQPQHF
TRBJ2-2 TRBV4-1 CASSPGLRTWELFF
TRBJ2-1 TRBV14 CASSKQGSSIHEQFF
TRBJ1-5 TRBV18 CASSPRGLSNQPQHF
TRBJ2-7 TRBV7-8 CASSFYARTGTYEQYF
TRBJ2-1 TRBV6-2/TRBV6-3 CASRLPLNYNEQFF
TRBJ1-1 TRBV14 CASSQDLGQGDTEAFF
TRBJ1-1 TRBV5-1 CASSLVGAMYTEAFF
TRBJ2-3 TRBV23-1 CADRTTRREKSTDTQYF
TRBJ2-5 TRBV7-2 CASSLDGGRAVETQYF
TRBJ2-1 TRBV11-2 CASSWGQGTAHEQFF
TRBJ2-7 TRBV18 CASSRPPQAGTRPSEQYF
TRBJ2-5 TRBV5-1 CASSGGSETQYF
TRBJ2-5 TRBV28 CASSLWTGRQETQYF
TRBJ2-7 TRBV5-4 CASSLVGSGDYEQYF
TRBJ1-5 TRBV7-9 CASSLGKGGSKPQHF
TRBJ2-3 TRBV7-6 CASSFTARDTQYF
TRBJ2-5 TRBV20-1 CSARDPRRETQYF
TRBJ1-6 TRBV12-3/TRBV12-4 CASSLGTGGHNSPLHF
TRBJ2-1 TRBV28 CASSLSLDRLTEQFF
TRBJ1-6 TRBV5-1 CASSTFGTDNSPLHF
TRBJ2-7 TRBV30 CAWSEGYEQYF
TRBJ2-7 TRBV7-2 CASSLGIAYYEQYF
TRBJ2-3 TRBV6-5 CASSKGGRLVGLRDTQYF
TRBJ2-3 TRBV20-1 CSARGGRMGADTQYF
TRBJ2-7 TRBV19 CASSISTRPAGTSGYSYEQYF